This section outlines one T cell receptor (beta chain) sequence together with its context. Trimming cost V 3 bases and J 4 bases, with 13 bases left between them. This CDR3 region has 14 residues. CDR1 is SGHRS, CDR2 YFSETQ, per germline. Original analysis: Counts of nucleated cells, estimated from reference gene primer amplification, were obtained. The assay was immunoSEQ multiplex PCR, and TCRdb's table has in-frame clones only and misses some. V and J calls and clone size are given by that table; D and trimming were obtained from the DNA. The sample records about 81,000 clones, around 89% being singletons. This sample is drawn from a study of blood T cell repertoires in COVID-19. Overall study: Both acute and convalescent COVID-19 samples were obtained from the United States, Italy and Spain.

Sequenced input: peripheral blood. The genes are TRBV5-1 and TRBJ1-2; TRBD1 is a possible D gene (5 bases). The sequence derives from a man in his 70s with active or convalescent COVID-19. The CDR3 loop is CASSSGGRLYGYTF. The CDR3 nucleotides are TGCGCCAGCAGCTCGGGGGGACGGCTCTATGGCTACACCTTC.